The 12 T cell receptor beta chains listed next were all sequenced from one sample in a study of T cells after yellow fever vaccination. TCRdb redid the calling of the 5' RACE reads with MiXCR, one entry per CDR3 protein. The sample holds some 160,000 distinct CDR3 sequences, 5.5% to 7.5% seen once. Sequencing used CD4+ T cells sorted from PBMCs, obtained 4 to 5 days after the first yellow fever vaccination. All receptors come from a man younger than 35 who received the YFV17D yellow fever vaccine.

At least ten counts were recorded for this clonotype. The genes are TRBV12-3 or TRBV12-4 and TRBJ1-6; D unclear. This CDR3 is built from 13 residues. With 2 bases removed from V and 14 bases from J, the gap between germline ends came to 13 bases. This chain's CDR3 is CASSLLAGRSLHF. The CDR3 DNA reads as TGTGCCAGCAGTTTACTGGCGGGTCGGTCCCTCCACTTT.

CDR3 DNA sequence: TGTGCCAGCAGCCAAGAGAGGTGGAATTCACCCCTCCACTTT. Protein: CASSQERWNSPLHF. The chain employs TRBV3-1 and TRBJ1-6; no clear D gene. Trimming took 0 bases from V and 7 from J, leaving 7 bases between them. Germline lookup yields CDR1 LGHDT and CDR2 YNNKEL (reference sequence). The CDR3 length is 14 residues.

This clonotype was observed at least ten times. The chain joins TRBV4-3 to TRBJ2-4, with TRBD1 identical over 9 bases. The CDR3 spans 15 residues. The V gene's germline CDR1 is LGHNA and CDR2 YSLEER. V shed 4 bases, J shed 8 bases, and the junction held 9 bases outside the gene matches. The DNA of the CDR3 is TGCGCCAGCAGCCCCGGGACAGGGCTTCGAGACATTCAGTACTTC. Translating it yields CASSPGTGLRDIQYF.

This clonotype has ten or more counts. V usage is TRBV12-3 or TRBV12-4 and J usage is TRBJ2-3; 7 bases align to TRBD1. The CDR3 has 16 amino acids. The junction had 13 bases not matched to a gene; V was cut back by 6 bases and J by 4 bases. The CDR3 DNA sequence: TGTGCCAGCAGCACGCGAAGAGGGCAGGGGGCAGATACGCAGTATTTT. Its protein is CASSTRRGQGADTQYF.

This clonotype was observed many times. The V call is TRBV5-1, the J call TRBJ1-4; D not resolved. Germline lookup yields CDR1 SGHRS and CDR2 YFSETQ. V lost 0 bases, J lost 5 bases, and 11 bases lay in between. The CDR3 has 15 amino acids. DNA of the CDR3: TGCGCCAGCAGCTTGGGTGCAGGACGGAATGAAAAACTGTTTTTT. This gives the protein CASSLGAGRNEKLFF. Full variable domain (rest looked up from reference TRBV5-1 and TRBJ1-4): KAGVTQTPRYLIKTRGQQVTLSCSPISGHRSVSWYQQTPGQGLQFLFEYFSETQRNKGNFPGRFSGRQFSNSRSEMNVSTLELGDSALYLCASSLGAGRNEKLFFGSGTQLSVL.

V gene TRBV2 combines with J gene TRBJ1-5; TRBD1 is a possible D gene (5 bases). Deletions cut 3 bases from V and 0 bases from J, with 9 bases between. The CDR3 contains 15 residues. Germline values: CDR1 SNHLY, CDR2 FYNNEI. The CDR3 here is CASSDGGYSNQPQHF. In DNA form, the CDR3 reads TGTGCCAGCAGTGACGGGGGATATAGCAATCAGCCCCAGCATTTT.

This clonotype was detected ten times or more. The chain uses TRBV4-1 and TRBJ1-6; 8 bases agree with TRBD1. CDR1 and CDR2 (germline): MGHRA, YSYEKL. This CDR3 region has 15 residues. J was trimmed by 10 bases and V by 2 bases; bases with no gene match: 7. The CDR3 protein is CASSQWGQGASPLHF. DNA of the CDR3: TGCGCCAGCAGCCAATGGGGCCAGGGGGCCTCACCCCTCCACTTT.

In its sample, this clonotype was seen many times. V is TRBV11-2 and J is TRBJ1-6; D remains unclear. This CDR3 contains 13 residues. The V and J ends lost 0 bases and 9 bases respectively, with 6 bases between them. The V gene's germline CDR1 is SGHAT and CDR2 FQNNGV. This chain's CDR3 is CASSLELGSPLHF. The CDR3 nucleotides are TGTGCCAGCAGCTTAGAATTGGGTTCACCCCTCCACTTT.

A few counts support this clonotype. The chain couples TRBV5-6 to TRBJ1-2; D unclear. The ends were cut back, 8 bases at V and 10 bases at J, with 12 bases in the middle. This CDR3 region has 10 residues. Germline lookup yields CDR1 SGHDT and CDR2 YYEEEE. The CDR3 DNA reads as TGTGCCAGGCCCTACGGTACCTACACCTTC. It translates to CARPYGTYTF.

The V gene is TRBV12-5, the J gene TRBJ2-3, with a possible D match to TRBD1 (6 bases). This CDR3 region has 13 residues. From germline, CDR1 is LGHNT and CDR2 FRNRAP. Trimming took off 2 bases at V and 4 bases at J, with 7 bases between the two ends. CDR3 residues: CASGLSGADTQYF. CDR3 bases: TGTGCTAGTGGTTTGTCAGGGGCAGATACGCAGTATTTT.

The chain is built from TRBV4-3 and TRBJ2-1, with 9 positions matching TRBD1. CDR3 size: 15 residues. Germline CDR1 LGHNA, CDR2 YSLEER. V was clipped by 1 base and J by 5 bases; unmatched bases: 3. For the CDR3, the DNA is TGCGCCAGCAGCCAAGGTTGGACAGGGGACAATGAGCAGTTCTTC. Its translation: CASSQGWTGDNEQFF.

The sample holds many counts of this clonotype. The chain links TRBV7-2 to TRBJ2-5, with D perhaps TRBD1 (5 bases). CDR3 length: 13 residues. The germline V gene encodes CDR1 SGHTA and CDR2 FQGNSA. Trimming removed 2 bases from V and 2 bases from J, with 6 bases in between. This CDR3 reads CASSLNRQETQYF. The CDR3 DNA reads TGTGCCAGCAGCTTAAACAGGCAAGAGACCCAGTACTTC.